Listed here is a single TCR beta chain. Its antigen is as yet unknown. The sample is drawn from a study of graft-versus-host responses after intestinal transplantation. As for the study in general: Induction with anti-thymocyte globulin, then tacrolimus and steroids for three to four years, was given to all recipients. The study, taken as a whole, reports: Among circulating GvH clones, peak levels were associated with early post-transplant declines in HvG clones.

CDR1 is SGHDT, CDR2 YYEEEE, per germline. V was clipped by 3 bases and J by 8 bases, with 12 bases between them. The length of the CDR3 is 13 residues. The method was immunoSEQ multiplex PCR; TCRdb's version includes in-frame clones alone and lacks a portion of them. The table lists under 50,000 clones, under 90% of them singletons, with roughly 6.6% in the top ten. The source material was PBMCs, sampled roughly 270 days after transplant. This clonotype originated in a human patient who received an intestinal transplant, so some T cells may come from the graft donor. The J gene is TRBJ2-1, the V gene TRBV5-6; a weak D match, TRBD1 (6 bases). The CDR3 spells CASSSRGWDEQFF. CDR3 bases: TGTGCCAGCAGCTCCAGGGGCTGGGATGAGCAGTTCTTC.